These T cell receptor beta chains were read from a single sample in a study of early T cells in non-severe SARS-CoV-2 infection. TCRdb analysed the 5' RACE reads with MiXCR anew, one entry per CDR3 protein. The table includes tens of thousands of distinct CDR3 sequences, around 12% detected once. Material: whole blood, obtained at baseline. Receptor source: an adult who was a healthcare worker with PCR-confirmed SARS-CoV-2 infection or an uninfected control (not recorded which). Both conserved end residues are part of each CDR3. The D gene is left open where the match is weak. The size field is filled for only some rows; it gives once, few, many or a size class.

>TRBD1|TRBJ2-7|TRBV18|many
CASSPGTGVYEQYF
TGTGCCAGCTCACCCGGGACAGGGGTATACGAGCAGTACTTC
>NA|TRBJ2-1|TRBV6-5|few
CASSYSNGNEQFF
TGTGCCAGCAGTTACTCGAATGGGAATGAGCAGTTCTTC
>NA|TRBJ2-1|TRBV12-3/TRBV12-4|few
CASSLEGLGDNEQFF
TGTGCCAGCAGTTTAGAGGGCTTAGGGGACAATGAGCAGTTCTTC
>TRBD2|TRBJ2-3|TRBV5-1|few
CASKAGESTDTQYF
TGCGCCAGCAAAGCGGGGGAGAGCACAGATACGCAGTATTTT
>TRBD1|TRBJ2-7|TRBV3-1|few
CASSRLGTGSYEQYF
TGTGCCAGCAGCCGCCTCGGGACAGGGTCCTACGAGCAGTACTTC
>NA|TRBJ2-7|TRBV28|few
CASSPSGTYEQYF
TGTGCCAGCAGTCCCTCGGGCACCTACGAGCAGTACTTC
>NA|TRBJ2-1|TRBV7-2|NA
CASSLSKGLHNEQFF
TGTGCCAGCAGCTTAAGTAAGGGACTCCACAATGAGCAGTTCTTC
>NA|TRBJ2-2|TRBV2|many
CASKTPGEVGELFF
TGTGCCAGCAAAACCCCCGGGGAGGTCGGGGAGCTGTTTTTT
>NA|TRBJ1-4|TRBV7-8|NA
CASSSGPIPPELFF
TGTGCCAGCAGCTCCGGACCCATTCCTCCGGAACTGTTTTTT
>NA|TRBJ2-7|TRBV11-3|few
CASSPGVKSYEQYF
TGTGCCAGCAGCCCCGGGGTAAAAAGCTACGAGCAGTACTTC
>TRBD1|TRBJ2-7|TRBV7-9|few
CASSVGDRGLYEQYF
TGTGCCAGCAGCGTCGGGGACAGGGGCCTCTACGAGCAGTACTTC
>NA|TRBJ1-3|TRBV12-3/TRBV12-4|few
CASSPRTTPGASGNTIYF
TGTGCCAGCAGTCCTCGAACAACCCCAGGGGCCTCTGGAAACACCATATATTTT
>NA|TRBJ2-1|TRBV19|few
CASSIAVWDNEQFF
TGTGCCAGTAGTATAGCAGTCTGGGACAATGAGCAGTTCTTC
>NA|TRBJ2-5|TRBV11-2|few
CASSSGYQETQYF
TGTGCCAGCAGCTCAGGGTACCAAGAGACCCAGTACTTC
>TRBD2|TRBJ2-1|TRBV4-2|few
CASSLIAGASYNEQFF
TGTGCCAGCAGCTTGATAGCGGGGGCCTCCTACAATGAGCAGTTCTTC
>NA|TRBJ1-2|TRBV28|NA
CASSQAADGYTF
TGTGCCAGCAGTCAGGCCGCTGATGGCTACACCTTC
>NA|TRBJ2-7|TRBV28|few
CASSLFTRGARNEQYF
TGTGCCAGCAGTTTATTCACCCGGGGGGCGAGGAACGAGCAGTACTTC
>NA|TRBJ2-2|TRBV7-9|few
CASSLLTVNTGELFF
TGTGCCAGCAGCTTATTAACGGTTAACACCGGGGAGCTGTTTTTT
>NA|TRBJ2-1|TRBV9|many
CASSGIDNEQFF
TGTGCCAGCAGCGGGATTGACAATGAGCAGTTCTTC
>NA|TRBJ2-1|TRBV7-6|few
CASSLIPSSNNNEQFF
TGTGCCAGCAGCTTAATCCCTAGCTCTAATAACAATGAGCAGTTCTTC
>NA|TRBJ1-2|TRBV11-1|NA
CASSSEPTRPYGYTF
TGTGCCAGCAGCTCCGAACCGACAAGGCCATATGGCTACACCTTC
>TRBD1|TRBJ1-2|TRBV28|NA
CASSLFPPRTGTGDGYTF
TGTGCCAGCAGTTTATTCCCCCCTCGGACCGGGACAGGGGATGGCTACACCTTC
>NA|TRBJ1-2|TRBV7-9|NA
CASSLKEAYGYTF
TGTGCCAGCAGCCTGAAAGAGGCCTATGGCTACACCTTC
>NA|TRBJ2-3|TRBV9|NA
CASSVFDSRSADTQYF
TGTGCCAGCAGCGTCTTTGATTCGCGGTCTGCAGATACGCAGTATTTT
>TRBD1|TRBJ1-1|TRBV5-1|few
CASSGSTGGIVAEAFF
TGCGCCAGCTCCGGTTCGACAGGGGGTATAGTTGCTGAAGCTTTCTTT
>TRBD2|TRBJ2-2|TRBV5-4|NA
CASSSPPGLAANTGELFF
TGTGCCAGCAGCTCCCCGCCTGGACTAGCGGCTAACACCGGGGAGCTGTTTTTT
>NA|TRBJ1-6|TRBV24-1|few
CATSDGRASPLHF
TGTGCCACCAGTGACGGCAGGGCCTCACCCCTCCACTTT
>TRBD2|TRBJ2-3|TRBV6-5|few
CASSTGLPLATDTQYF
TGTGCCAGCAGTACGGGACTACCCCTTGCAACAGATACGCAGTATTTT
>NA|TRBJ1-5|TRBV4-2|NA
CASSQERTDSNQPQHF
TGTGCCAGCAGCCAAGAGAGGACAGATAGCAATCAGCCCCAGCATTTT
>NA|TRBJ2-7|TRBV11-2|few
CASSLVGRGYEQYF
TGTGCCAGCAGCTTAGTGGGCAGGGGATACGAGCAGTACTTC
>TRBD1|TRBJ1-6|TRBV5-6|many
CASSRRDSNSPLHF
TGTGCCAGCAGCCGCCGGGACAGCAATTCACCCCTCCACTTT
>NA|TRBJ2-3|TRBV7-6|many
CASSLRGADTQYF
TGTGCCAGCAGCCTCCGTGGGGCAGATACGCAGTATTTT